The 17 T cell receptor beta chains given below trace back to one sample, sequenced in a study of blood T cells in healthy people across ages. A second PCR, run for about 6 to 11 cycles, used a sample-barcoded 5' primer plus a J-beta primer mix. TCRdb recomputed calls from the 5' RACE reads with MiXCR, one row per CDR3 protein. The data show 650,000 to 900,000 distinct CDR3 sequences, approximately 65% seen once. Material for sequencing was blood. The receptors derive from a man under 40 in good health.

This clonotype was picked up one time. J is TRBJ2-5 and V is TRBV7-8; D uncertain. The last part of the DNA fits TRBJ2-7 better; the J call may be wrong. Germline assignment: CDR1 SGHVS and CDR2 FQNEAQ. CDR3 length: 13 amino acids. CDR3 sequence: CASSLSKWSEQYF. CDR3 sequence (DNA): TGTGCCAGCAGCTTAAGCAAGTGGTCCGAGCAGTACTTC.

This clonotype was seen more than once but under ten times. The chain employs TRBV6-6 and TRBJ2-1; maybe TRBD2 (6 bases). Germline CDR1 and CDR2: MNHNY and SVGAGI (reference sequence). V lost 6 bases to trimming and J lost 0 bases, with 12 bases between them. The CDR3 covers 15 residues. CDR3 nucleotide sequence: TGTGCCAGCAGATGGACTACTTACTCCTACAATGAGCAGTTCTTC. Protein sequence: CASRWTTYSYNEQFF.

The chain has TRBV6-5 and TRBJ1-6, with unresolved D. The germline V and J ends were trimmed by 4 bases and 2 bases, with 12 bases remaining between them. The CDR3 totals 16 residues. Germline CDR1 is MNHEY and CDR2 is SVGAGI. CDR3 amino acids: CASSSVGVAYNSPLHF. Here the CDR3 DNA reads TGTGCCAGCAGTTCTGTTGGGGTGGCCTATAATTCACCCCTCCACTTT.

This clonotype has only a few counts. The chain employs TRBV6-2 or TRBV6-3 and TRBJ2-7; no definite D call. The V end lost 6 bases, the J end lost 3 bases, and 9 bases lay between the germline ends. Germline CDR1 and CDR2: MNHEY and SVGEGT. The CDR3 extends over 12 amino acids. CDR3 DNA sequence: TGTGCCAGCAGCCCTTGGGGCTACGAGCAGTACTTC. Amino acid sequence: CASSPWGYEQYF.

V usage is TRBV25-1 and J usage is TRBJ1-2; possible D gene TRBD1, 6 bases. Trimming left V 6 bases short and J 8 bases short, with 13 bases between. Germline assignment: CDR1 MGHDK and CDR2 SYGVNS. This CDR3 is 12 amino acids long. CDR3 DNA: TGTGCCAGCAGGGAACAGGGATGGGGCTACACCTTC. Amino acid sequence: CASREQGWGYTF.

This chain's CDR3 is CASSRDSLGEQFF. The DNA for the CDR3 is TGCGCCAGCAGTCGGGACTCCCTTGGAGAGCAGTTCTTC. The chain links TRBV5-1 to TRBJ2-7, with D possibly matching TRBD2 (6 bases). The better agreement between TRBJ2-1 and the DNA end casts doubt on the J call. Germline V gene sequence: CDR1 SGHRS, CDR2 YFSETQ. The CDR3 totals 13 residues.

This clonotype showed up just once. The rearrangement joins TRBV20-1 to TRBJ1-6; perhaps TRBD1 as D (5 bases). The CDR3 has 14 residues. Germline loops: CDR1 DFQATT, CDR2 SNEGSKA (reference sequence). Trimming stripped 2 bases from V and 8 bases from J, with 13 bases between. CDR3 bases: TGCAGTGCTAGACCCCACGGGGGGGATTCACCCCTCCACTTT. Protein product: CSARPHGGDSPLHF.

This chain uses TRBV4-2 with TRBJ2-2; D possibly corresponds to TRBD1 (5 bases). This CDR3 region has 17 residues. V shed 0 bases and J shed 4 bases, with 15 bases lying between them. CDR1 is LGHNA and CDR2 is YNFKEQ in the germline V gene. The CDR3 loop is CASSQESGRDRTGELFF. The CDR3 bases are TGTGCCAGCAGCCAAGAAAGTGGCAGGGATCGCACCGGGGAGCTGTTTTTT.

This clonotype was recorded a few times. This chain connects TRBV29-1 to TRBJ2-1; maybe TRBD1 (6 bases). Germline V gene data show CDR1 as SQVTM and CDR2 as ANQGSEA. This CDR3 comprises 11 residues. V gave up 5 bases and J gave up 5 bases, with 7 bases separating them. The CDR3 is CSVRTDNEQFF. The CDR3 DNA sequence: TGCAGCGTTAGGACAGACAATGAGCAGTTCTTC.

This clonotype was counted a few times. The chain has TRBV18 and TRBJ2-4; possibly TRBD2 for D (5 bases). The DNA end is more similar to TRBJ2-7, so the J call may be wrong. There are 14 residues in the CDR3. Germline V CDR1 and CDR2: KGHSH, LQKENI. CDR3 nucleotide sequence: TGTGCCAGCTCACCATCCGAGGGCAGCTACGAGCAGTACTTC. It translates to CASSPSEGSYEQYF.

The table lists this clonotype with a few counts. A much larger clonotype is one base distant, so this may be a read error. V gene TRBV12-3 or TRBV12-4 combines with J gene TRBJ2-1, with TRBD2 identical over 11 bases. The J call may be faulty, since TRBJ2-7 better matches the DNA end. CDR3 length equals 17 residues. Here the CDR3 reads CASSTTSGAGSYNEQYF. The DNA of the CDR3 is TGTGCCAGCAGTACGACTAGCGGGGCTGGGTCCTACAATGAGCAGTACTTC.

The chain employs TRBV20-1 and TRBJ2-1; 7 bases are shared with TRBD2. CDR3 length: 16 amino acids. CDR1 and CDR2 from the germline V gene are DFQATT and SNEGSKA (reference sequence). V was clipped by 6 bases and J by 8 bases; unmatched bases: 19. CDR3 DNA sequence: TGCAGTGCCCCTTGGGGGGGAGGACGGTACAGTGATGAGCAGTTCTTC. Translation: CSAPWGGGRYSDEQFF.

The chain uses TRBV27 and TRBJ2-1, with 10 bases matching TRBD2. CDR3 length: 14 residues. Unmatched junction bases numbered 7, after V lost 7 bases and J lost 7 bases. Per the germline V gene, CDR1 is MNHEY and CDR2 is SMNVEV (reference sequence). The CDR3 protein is CASKRVAGGNEQFF. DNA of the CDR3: TGTGCCAGCAAGAGAGTAGCGGGGGGAAATGAGCAGTTCTTC.

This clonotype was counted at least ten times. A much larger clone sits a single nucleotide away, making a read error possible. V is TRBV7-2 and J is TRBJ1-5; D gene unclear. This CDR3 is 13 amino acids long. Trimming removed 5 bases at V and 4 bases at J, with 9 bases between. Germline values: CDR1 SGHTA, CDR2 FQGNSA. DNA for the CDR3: TGTGCCAGCAGCGCCCAGAAGAATCAGCCCCAGCATTTT. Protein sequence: CASSAQKNQPQHF. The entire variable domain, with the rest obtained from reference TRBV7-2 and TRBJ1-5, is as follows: GAGVSQSPSNKVTEKGKDVELRCDPISGHTALYWYRQSLGQGLEFLIYFQGNSAPDKSGLPSDRFSAERTGGSVSTLTIQRTQQEDSAVYLCASSAQKNQPQHFGDGTRLSIL.

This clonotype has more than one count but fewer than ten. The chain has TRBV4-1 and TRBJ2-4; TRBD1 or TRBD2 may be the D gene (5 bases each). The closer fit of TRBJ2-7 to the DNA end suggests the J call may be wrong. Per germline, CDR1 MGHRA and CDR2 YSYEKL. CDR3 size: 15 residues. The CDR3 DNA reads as TGCGCCAGCAGCCAAGAAACCAGGGACGGCTACGAGCAGTACTTC. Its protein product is CASSQETRDGYEQYF.

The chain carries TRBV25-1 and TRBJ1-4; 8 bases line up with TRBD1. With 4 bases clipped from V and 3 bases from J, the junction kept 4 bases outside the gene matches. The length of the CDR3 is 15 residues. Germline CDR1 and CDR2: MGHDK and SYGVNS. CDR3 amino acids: CASSGQGSANEKLFF. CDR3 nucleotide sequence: TGTGCCAGCAGTGGACAGGGGTCGGCTAATGAAAAACTGTTTTTT.

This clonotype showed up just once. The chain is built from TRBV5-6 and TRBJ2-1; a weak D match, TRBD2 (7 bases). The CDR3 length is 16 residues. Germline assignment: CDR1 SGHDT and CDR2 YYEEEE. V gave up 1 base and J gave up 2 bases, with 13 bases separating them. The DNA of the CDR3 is TGTGCCAGCAGCTTGAATGGGGGGGCGGCCTACAATGAGCAGTTCTTC. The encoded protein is CASSLNGGAAYNEQFF.